The 25 T cell receptor beta chains below come from one sample, sequenced in a study of T cells after yellow fever vaccination. TCRdb processed the 5' RACE reads anew with MiXCR; each CDR3 protein has one entry. The profile shows around 300,000 distinct CDR3 sequences, 3.5% to 4.5% of them singletons. Here the sequenced sample was PBMCs, taken 15 days after the yellow fever booster vaccination. Every receptor here comes from a man aged 18 to 29 who received the YFV17D yellow fever vaccine.

Many counts were recorded for this clonotype. The chain combines TRBV6-2 or TRBV6-3 with TRBJ2-7, with D possibly matching TRBD2 (7 bases). Germline V gene lookup returns CDR1 MNHEY and CDR2 SVGEGT. The CDR3 runs to 14 residues. Trimming shortened V by 6 bases and J by 1 base, and 13 bases separated the two germline ends. The CDR3 DNA reads TGTGCCAGCAGATCCCGGGGGGCATCCTACGAGCAGTACGTC. As protein: CASRSRGASYEQYV.

This clonotype was recorded at least ten times. The J gene is TRBJ2-7, the V gene TRBV20-1; 9 bases are a match to TRBD1. Germline CDR1 DFQATT, CDR2 SNEGSKA (reference sequence). The CDR3 is made up of 13 amino acids. V lost 3 bases and J lost 3; bases outside the gene matches: 3. CDR3 bases: TGCAGTGCTAGCCGGGACAGGGTCTACGAGCAGTACGTC. Amino acids: CSASRDRVYEQYV.

This clonotype came up many times. The rearrangement joins TRBV20-1 to TRBJ2-2; a weak D match, TRBD2 (5 bases). CDR1 and CDR2 from the germline V gene are DFQATT and SNEGSKA (reference sequence). V was cut by 2 bases and J by 3 bases, with 13 bases left in between. The CDR3 has 15 amino acids. The CDR3 sequence: CSARFIGSDTGELFF. CDR3 in DNA: TGCAGTGCTAGATTTATTGGGAGCGACACCGGGGAGCTGTTTTTT.

This clonotype has at least ten counts. V is TRBV7-9 and J is TRBJ2-2, with unresolved D. V was clipped by 10 bases and J by 4 bases, with 4 bases between them. Germline V gene sequence: CDR1 SEHNR, CDR2 FQNEAQ (reference sequence). The CDR3 extends over 10 amino acids. CDR3 bases: TGTGCCACCCTCACCGGGGAGCTGTTTTTT. It is translated as CATLTGELFF.

Only a few counts were recorded for this clonotype. J is TRBJ2-5 and V is TRBV2; the D is unclear. The germline CDR1 and CDR2 sequences are SNHLY and FYNNEI. The CDR3 loop spans 12 amino acids. Trimming pared 5 bases from V and 3 bases from J, leaving 7 bases between. The DNA for the CDR3 is TGTGCCAGCAGTCGACGGGAAGAGACCCAGTACTTC. Its translation is CASSRREETQYF. Full variable domain (remainder filled in from reference TRBV2 and TRBJ2-5): EPEVTQTPSHQVTQMGQEVILRCVPISNHLYFYWYRQILGQKVEFLVSFYNNEISEKSEIFDDQFSVERPDGSNFTLKIRSTKLEDSAMYFCASSRREETQYFGPGTRLLVL.

This clonotype was seen many times. The genes are TRBV5-1 and TRBJ1-2, with a weak D call TRBD1 (5 bases). Trimming left V 4 bases short and J 8 bases short, with 18 bases between. The CDR3 is 14 residues long. The germline CDR1 and CDR2 sequences are SGHRS and YFSETQ. The CDR3 coding sequence is TGCGCCAGCAGCCAGCAGGAGGGGACGGTCGGCTACACCTTC. Amino acid sequence: CASSQQEGTVGYTF.

J is TRBJ1-3 and V is TRBV7-2, with 7 bases lining up with TRBD1. V gave up 5 bases and J gave up 8 bases; unmatched junction bases: 9. Germline CDR1 reads SGHTA; CDR2 reads FQGNSA. This CDR3 region has 14 residues. CDR3 residues: CASSPRQGIDTIYF. The CDR3 DNA follows: TGTGCCAGCAGCCCCCGACAGGGAATAGACACCATATATTTT. The whole variable domain, filled in from reference TRBV7-2 and TRBJ1-3, reads GAGVSQSPSNKVTEKGKDVELRCDPISGHTALYWYRQSLGQGLEFLIYFQGNSAPDKSGLPSDRFSAERTGGSVSTLTIQRTQQEDSAVYLCASSPRQGIDTIYFGEGSWLTVV.

This chain uses TRBV5-4 with TRBJ2-5, with D hard to call. Between the trimmed V and J ends, which lost 4 bases and 3 bases, there was a span of 10 bases. The CDR3 totals 13 residues. From germline, CDR1 is SGHNT and CDR2 YYREEE (reference sequence). The CDR3 nucleotides read TGTGCCAGCAGCGCCCAAACGGAAGAGACCCAGTACTTC. This codes for CASSAQTEETQYF.

This clonotype was seen more than once but under ten times. This chain joins TRBV10-3 and TRBJ2-7; either TRBD1 or TRBD2 may fit D (5 bases each). V was clipped by 6 bases and J by 11 bases, with 26 bases between them. Germline V gene sequence: CDR1 ENHRY, CDR2 SYGVKD. The CDR3 is made up of 15 amino acids. CDR3 amino acids: CAISAGTDLAALKYV. Here the CDR3 DNA reads TGTGCCATCAGCGCCGGGACCGATCTTGCGGCCCTGAAGTACGTC.

The sample holds many counts of this clonotype. The chain has TRBV29-1 and TRBJ1-1; possible D gene TRBD1, 5 bases. This CDR3 has 12 amino acids. CDR1 SQVTM and CDR2 ANQGSEA come from the germline V gene. V shed 8 bases and J shed 3 bases, with 13 bases lying between them. The CDR3 is CSSLGADTEAFF. DNA of the CDR3: TGCAGCTCCCTAGGGGCGGACACTGAAGCTTTCTTT.

This clonotype has more than one count but fewer than ten. The chain joins TRBV5-1 to TRBJ2-5; D may be TRBD1 or TRBD2 (5 bases each). Trimming stripped 5 bases from V and 6 bases from J, with 14 bases between. CDR3 length: 13 residues. Germline lookup yields CDR1 SGHRS and CDR2 YFSETQ. The CDR3: CASRERDAKTQYF. The DNA of the CDR3 is TGCGCCAGCAGAGAAAGGGACGCAAAGACCCAGTACTTC.

This clonotype was counted only a few times. The chain links TRBV20-1 to TRBJ1-5; no firm D call. There are 15 residues in the CDR3. CDR1 and CDR2 (germline): DFQATT, SNEGSKA (reference sequence). The V end lost 0 bases, the J end lost 0 bases, and 9 bases lay between the germline ends. The CDR3 DNA reads as TGCAGTGCTAGAGAATGGGCGAATAGCAATCAGCCCCAGCATTTT. Its protein is CSAREWANSNQPQHF.

This clonotype was counted ten times or more. The chain uses TRBV20-1 and TRBJ2-5, with TRBD2 identical over 8 bases. With 3 bases clipped from V and 3 bases from J, the junction kept 3 bases outside the gene matches. CDR3 size: 13 residues. Germline V gene sequence: CDR1 DFQATT, CDR2 SNEGSKA (reference sequence). CDR3 amino acids: CSASGGVEETQYF. The CDR3 DNA follows: TGCAGTGCTAGCGGGGGGGTTGAAGAGACCCAGTACTTC.

This clonotype was counted many times. CDR3 loop: CASSETGTARDQYF. The CDR3 DNA reads as TGTGCCAGCAGTGAGACGGGGACGGCCCGGGACCAGTACTTC. V gene TRBV6-1 combines with J gene TRBJ2-5; perhaps D is TRBD1 or TRBD2 (5 bases each). The CDR3 is 14 residues long. Germline values: CDR1 MNHNS, CDR2 SASEGT. Trimming pared 3 bases from V and 10 bases from J, leaving 18 bases between.

The chain links TRBV6-1 to TRBJ1-2; the D gene is possibly TRBD1 (5 bases). This CDR3 region has 15 residues. The V and J ends lost 2 bases and 3 bases respectively, with 13 bases between them. Germline V gene data show CDR1 as MNHNS and CDR2 as SASEGT. CDR3 sequence reads: CASSETGGRDYGYTF. In nucleotides, the CDR3 is TGTGCCAGCAGTGAAACGGGGGGGAGAGACTATGGCTACACCTTC.

The rearrangement links TRBV11-2 to TRBJ2-3; 10 nucleotides agree with TRBD1. The CDR3 consists of 17 residues. Germline CDR1 SGHAT, CDR2 FQNNGV. V lost 6 bases and J lost 4; bases outside the gene matches: 13. The DNA for the CDR3 is TGTGCCAGCAGTTCGGACAGGGGGTCTTGGGGGTCAGATACGCAGTATTTT. This sequence encodes CASSSDRGSWGSDTQYF.

This clonotype came up many times. This chain joins TRBV5-1 and TRBJ1-2; D uncertain. CDR1 is SGHRS, CDR2 YFSETQ, per germline. The V end was cut by 4 bases, the J end by 4 bases, with 23 bases between. The CDR3 is made up of 17 amino acids. CDR3 in DNA: TGCGCCAGCAGCGCCGACCCGACCTCCGGGTTAAGCTATGGCTACACCTTC. This encodes CASSADPTSGLSYGYTF.

CDR3 bases: TGTGCCAGCAGCTTTTCCCTCTCAGAGGAGGGCGCCTACGAGCAGTACGTC. It codes for CASSFSLSEEGAYEQYV. V usage is TRBV11-2 and J usage is TRBJ2-7; TRBD2 is a possible D gene (6 bases). This CDR3 contains 17 residues. In germline, CDR1 is SGHAT, CDR2 FQNNGV. V was clipped by 3 bases and J by 2 bases, with 20 bases between them.

The gene calls are TRBV5-1 and TRBJ2-4; D not resolved. V lost 6 bases and J 8 bases, leaving 12 bases between the germline ends. Germline CDR1 SGHRS, CDR2 YFSETQ. The CDR3 contains 12 residues. Here the CDR3 reads CASNAVGDIQYF. CDR3 bases: TGCGCCAGCAATGCGGTGGGTGACATTCAGTACTTC.

This clonotype was observed at least ten times. The chain combines TRBV4-1 with TRBJ2-7, with 9 bases that match TRBD1. V was clipped by 5 bases and J by 5 bases; unmatched bases: 10. CDR3 size: 15 residues. CDR1 and CDR2 (germline): MGHRA, YSYEKL. The CDR3 nucleotides read TGCGCCAGCAGCTCACACGGGACAGGGTTCGACGAGCAGTACTTC. It is translated as CASSSHGTGFDEQYF.

This clonotype was picked up many times. The J gene is TRBJ1-2, the V gene TRBV5-1; D is uncertain. The CDR3 extends over 13 amino acids. The V and J ends lost 5 bases and 3 bases respectively, with 11 bases between them. The V gene's germline CDR1 is SGHRS and CDR2 YFSETQ. The CDR3 here is CASRQEAYYGYTF. As DNA, the CDR3 is TGCGCCAGCAGACAAGAGGCTTACTATGGCTACACCTTC. The whole variable domain, filled in from reference TRBV5-1 and TRBJ1-2, reads KAGVTQTPRYLIKTRGQQVTLSCSPISGHRSVSWYQQTPGQGLQFLFEYFSETQRNKGNFPGRFSGRQFSNSRSEMNVSTLELGDSALYLCASRQEAYYGYTFGSGTRLTVV.

This clonotype was seen many times. The CDR3 DNA follows: TGTGCCAGCAGCCCAGGACTGGGAGGCGAGCAGTACGTC. It translates to CASSPGLGGEQYV. The chain has TRBV7-2 and TRBJ2-7; possibly TRBD2 for D (6 bases). The CDR3 runs to 13 residues. The V end was cut by 5 bases, the J end by 6 bases, with 14 bases between. CDR1 and CDR2 from the germline V gene are SGHTA and FQGNSA.

The chain employs TRBV7-3 and TRBJ2-5; tentative D call: TRBD2 (6 bases). V was shortened by 4 bases and J by 7 bases, with 13 bases between the two germline ends. The CDR3 contains 13 residues. Germline V gives CDR1 SGHTA, CDR2 FQGTGA. In nucleotides, the CDR3 is TGTGCCAGCAGCTCATCTCACGGGGGGACCCAGTACTTC. It specifies CASSSSHGGTQYF.

This chain uses TRBV28 with TRBJ1-2, with 9 nucleotides matching TRBD1. The CDR3 consists of 12 residues. Germline CDR1 reads MDHEN; CDR2 reads SYDVKM. The CDR3 region is CLITGQGYGYTF. In DNA form, the CDR3 reads TGTCTCATTACGGGACAGGGCTATGGCTACACCTTC.

This clonotype has a count of ten or more. The V and J genes are TRBV7-7 and TRBJ2-2; 9 bases agree with TRBD1. After removal of 5 bases from V and 2 bases from J, the junction contained 3 bases not matched to a gene. The CDR3 sequence is 15 residues long. Germline CDR1 and CDR2: SSHAT and FNYEAQ (reference sequence). DNA for the CDR3: TGTGCCAGCAGCCCGGACAGGGGTAACACCGGGGAGCTGTTTTTT. Its translation is CASSPDRGNTGELFF.